This TCR beta chain was captured in a study of beta chain features in type 1 diabetes. This CDR3 has 12 amino acids. Germline lookup yields CDR1 SGHAT and CDR2 FQNNGV. Trimming removed 3 bases from V and 7 bases from J, with 9 bases in between. Every isolated RNA sample was fully reverse transcribed, so sequencing captured expressed TCRB transcripts. This table comes from immunoSEQ multiplex PCR, and its TCRdb copy is limited to in-frame clones, with some not included. Of over 500,000 clones listed, around 15% are singletons. The clonotype comes from a man in his late teens or twenties in good health. V gene TRBV11-2 combines with J gene TRBJ1-1; D remains ambiguous. The source material was naive CD4+ T cells from blood. CDR3 loop: CASSFYPLEAFF. DNA of the CDR3: TGTGCCAGCAGCTTTTACCCCCTTGAAGCTTTCTTT.